The clone carrying this TCR beta chain was observed a few times. Its specificity is unknown. The data derive from a study of shared clonotypes between healthy human individuals. This CDR3 is built from 14 residues. Germline V gives CDR1 SEHNR, CDR2 FQNEAQ (reference sequence). V was pared by 3 bases and J by 4 bases, with 3 bases of the junction left unmatched. Sorted subsets were amplified in replicate PCRs using around 0.2 ug DNA, roughly 30,000 T cell genomes. Here immunoSEQ multiplex PCR was the method, and the copy in TCRdb shows in-frame clones only, minus some. The profile shows about 2 million clones, 95% of them singletons. Study-level results: Few donors restricted represented genetic and exposure-history diversity. With a few donors compared, 4% to 5% of naive CD4 clonotypes were shared.

The study separated CD4+ cells into CD45RA+ naive and CD45RA-negative memory subsets. Specimen: naive CD4+ T cells sorted from blood. Subset given: CD45RA+ positively selected. The rearrangement links TRBV7-9 to TRBJ2-1, with 7 bases identical to TRBD1. The receptor's source is a man younger than 35 in good health. This CDR3 reads CASSFKTGYNEQFF. The CDR3 DNA follows: TGTGCCAGCAGCTTCAAGACAGGGTACAATGAGCAGTTCTTC.